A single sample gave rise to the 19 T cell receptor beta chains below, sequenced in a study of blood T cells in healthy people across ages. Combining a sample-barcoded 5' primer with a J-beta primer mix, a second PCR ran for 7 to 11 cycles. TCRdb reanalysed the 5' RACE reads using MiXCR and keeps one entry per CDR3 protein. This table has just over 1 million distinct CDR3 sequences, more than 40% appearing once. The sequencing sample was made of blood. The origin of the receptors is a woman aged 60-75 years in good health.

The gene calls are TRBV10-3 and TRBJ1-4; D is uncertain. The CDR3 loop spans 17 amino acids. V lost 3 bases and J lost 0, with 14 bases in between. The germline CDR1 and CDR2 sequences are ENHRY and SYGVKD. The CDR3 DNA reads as TGTGCCATCAGTGACTCCGGACGGGGTACAACTAATGAAAAACTGTTTTTT. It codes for CAISDSGRGTTNEKLFF.

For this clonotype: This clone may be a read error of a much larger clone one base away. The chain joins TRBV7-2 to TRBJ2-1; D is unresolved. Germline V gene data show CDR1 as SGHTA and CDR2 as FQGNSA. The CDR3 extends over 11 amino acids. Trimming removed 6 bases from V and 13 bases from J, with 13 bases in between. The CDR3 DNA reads TGTGCCAGCAGGAAAGAAGAGACCCAGTTCTTC. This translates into CASRKEETQFF.

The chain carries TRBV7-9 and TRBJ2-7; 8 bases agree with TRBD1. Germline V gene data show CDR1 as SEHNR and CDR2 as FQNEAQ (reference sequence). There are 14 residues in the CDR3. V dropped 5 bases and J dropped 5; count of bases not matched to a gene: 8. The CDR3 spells CASSPPGQANEQYF. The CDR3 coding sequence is TGTGCCAGCAGCCCCCCGGGACAGGCCAACGAGCAGTACTTC.

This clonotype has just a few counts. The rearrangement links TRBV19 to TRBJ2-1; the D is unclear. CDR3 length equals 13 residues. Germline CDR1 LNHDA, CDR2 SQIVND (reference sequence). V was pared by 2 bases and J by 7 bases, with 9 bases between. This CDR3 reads CASSISRANEQFF. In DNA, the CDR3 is TGTGCCAGTAGTATATCTCGAGCGAATGAGCAGTTCTTC. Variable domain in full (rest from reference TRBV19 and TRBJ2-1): DGGITQSPKYLFRKEGQNVTLSCEQNLNHDAMYWYRQDPGQGLRLIYYSQIVNDFQKGDIAEGYSVSREKKESFPLTVTSAQKNPTAFYLCASSISRANEQFFGPGTRLTVL.

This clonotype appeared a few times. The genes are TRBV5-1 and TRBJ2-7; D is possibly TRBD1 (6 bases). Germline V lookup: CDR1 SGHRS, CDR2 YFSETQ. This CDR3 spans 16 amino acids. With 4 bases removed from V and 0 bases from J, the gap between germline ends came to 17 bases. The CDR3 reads CASSRVQGQSSYEQYF. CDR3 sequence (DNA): TGCGCCAGCAGCAGAGTACAGGGCCAAAGCTCCTACGAGCAGTACTTC.

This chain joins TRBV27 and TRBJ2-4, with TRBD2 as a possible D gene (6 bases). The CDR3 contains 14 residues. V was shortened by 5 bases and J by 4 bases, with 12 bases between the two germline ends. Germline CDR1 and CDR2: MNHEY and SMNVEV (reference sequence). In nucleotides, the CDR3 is TGTGCCAGCAGTGTGCGGGACGGGAAAAACATTCAGTACTTC. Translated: CASSVRDGKNIQYF.

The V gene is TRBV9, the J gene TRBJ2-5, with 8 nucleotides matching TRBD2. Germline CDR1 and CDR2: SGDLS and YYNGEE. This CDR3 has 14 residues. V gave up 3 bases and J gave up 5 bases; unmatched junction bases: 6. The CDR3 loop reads CASSGAGVRETQYF. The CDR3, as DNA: TGTGCCAGCAGCGGAGCGGGGGTGAGGGAGACCCAGTACTTC.

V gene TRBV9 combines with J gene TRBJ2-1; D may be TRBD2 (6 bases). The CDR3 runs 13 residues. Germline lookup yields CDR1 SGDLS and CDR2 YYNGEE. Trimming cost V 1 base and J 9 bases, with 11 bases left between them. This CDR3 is CASSVRGSGEQFF. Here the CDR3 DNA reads TGTGCCAGCAGCGTACGGGGGAGTGGTGAGCAGTTCTTC. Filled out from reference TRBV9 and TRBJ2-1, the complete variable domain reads DSGVTQTPKHLITATGQRVTLRCSPRSGDLSVYWYQQSLDQGLQFLIQYYNGEERAKGNILERFSAQQFPDLHSELNLSSLELGDSALYFCASSVRGSGEQFFGPGTRLTVL.

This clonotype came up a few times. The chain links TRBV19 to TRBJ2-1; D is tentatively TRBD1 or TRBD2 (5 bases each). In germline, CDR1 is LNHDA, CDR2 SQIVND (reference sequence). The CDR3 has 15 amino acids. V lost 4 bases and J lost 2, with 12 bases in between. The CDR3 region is CASSRGEIAYNEQFF. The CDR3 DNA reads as TGTGCCAGTAGTAGAGGGGAGATCGCCTACAATGAGCAGTTCTTC.

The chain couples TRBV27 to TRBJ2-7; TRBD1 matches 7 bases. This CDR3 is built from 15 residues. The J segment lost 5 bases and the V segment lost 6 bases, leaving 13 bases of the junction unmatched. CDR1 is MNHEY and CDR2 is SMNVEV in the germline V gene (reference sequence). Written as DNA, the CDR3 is TGTGCCAGCAGCATTAGACAGGGTGATGTCGACGAGCAGTACTTC. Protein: CASSIRQGDVDEQYF.

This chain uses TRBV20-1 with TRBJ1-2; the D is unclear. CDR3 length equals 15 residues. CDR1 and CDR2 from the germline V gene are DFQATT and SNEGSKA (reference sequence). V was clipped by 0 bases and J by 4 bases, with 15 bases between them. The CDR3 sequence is CSARDRQAPSYGYTF. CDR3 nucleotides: TGCAGTGCTAGAGATCGCCAGGCGCCATCCTATGGCTACACCTTC.

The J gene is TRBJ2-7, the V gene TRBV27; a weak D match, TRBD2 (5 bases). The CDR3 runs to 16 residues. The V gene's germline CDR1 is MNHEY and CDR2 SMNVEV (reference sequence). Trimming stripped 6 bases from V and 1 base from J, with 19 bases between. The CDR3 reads CASRRGPGSPSYEQYF. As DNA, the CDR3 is TGTGCCAGCAGGAGAGGCCCGGGGTCGCCGTCCTACGAGCAGTACTTC.

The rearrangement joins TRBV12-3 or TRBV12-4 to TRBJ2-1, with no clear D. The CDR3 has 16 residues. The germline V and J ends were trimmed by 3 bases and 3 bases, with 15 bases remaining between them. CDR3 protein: CASSLSMTDYYNEQFF. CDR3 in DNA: TGTGCCAGCAGTTTGAGTATGACCGATTACTACAATGAGCAGTTCTTC.

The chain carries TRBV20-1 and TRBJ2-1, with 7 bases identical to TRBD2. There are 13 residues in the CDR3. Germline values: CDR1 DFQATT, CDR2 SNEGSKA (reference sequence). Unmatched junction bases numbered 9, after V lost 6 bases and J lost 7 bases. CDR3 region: CSARTRSNNEQFF. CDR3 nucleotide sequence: TGCAGTGCGCGGACTAGGAGCAATAATGAGCAGTTCTTC.

The CDR3 nucleotides read TGCGCCAGCAGCCTTGGGGGACAGTTCAACCGCTTAAATGGCTACACCTTC. This sequence encodes CASSLGGQFNRLNGYTF. The chain joins TRBV5-1 to TRBJ1-2, with 7 bases fitting TRBD1. The CDR3 is 17 residues long. Per germline, CDR1 SGHRS and CDR2 YFSETQ. Trimming cost V 4 bases and J 6 bases; bases outside gene matches: 18.

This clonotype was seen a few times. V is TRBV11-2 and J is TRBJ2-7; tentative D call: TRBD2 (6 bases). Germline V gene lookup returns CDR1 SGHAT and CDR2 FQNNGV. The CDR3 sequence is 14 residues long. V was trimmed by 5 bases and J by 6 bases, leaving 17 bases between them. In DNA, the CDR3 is TGTGCCAGCAGCGGGGGGATCAGGGTGGGCGAGCAGTACTTC. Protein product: CASSGGIRVGEQYF.

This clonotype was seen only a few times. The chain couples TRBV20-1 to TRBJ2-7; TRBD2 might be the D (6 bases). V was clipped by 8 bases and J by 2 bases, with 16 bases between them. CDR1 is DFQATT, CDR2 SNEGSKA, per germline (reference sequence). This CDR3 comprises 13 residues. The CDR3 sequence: CSPDWRGAYEQYF. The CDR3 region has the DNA TGCAGTCCTGACTGGAGGGGAGCCTACGAGCAGTACTTC.

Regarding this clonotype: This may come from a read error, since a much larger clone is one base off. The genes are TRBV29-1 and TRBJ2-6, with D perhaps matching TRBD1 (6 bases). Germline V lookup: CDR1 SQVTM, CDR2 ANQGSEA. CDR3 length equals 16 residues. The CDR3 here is CSVEGTETSGTNVLTF. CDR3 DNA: TGCAGCGTTGAAGGGACAGAAACCTCTGGGACCAACGTCCTGACTTTC.

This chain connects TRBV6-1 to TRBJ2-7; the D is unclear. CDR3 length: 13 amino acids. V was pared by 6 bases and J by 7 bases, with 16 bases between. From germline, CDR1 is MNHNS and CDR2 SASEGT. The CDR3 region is CASRRVSYNEQYF. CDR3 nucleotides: TGTGCCAGCAGACGGGTGTCCTACAATGAGCAGTACTTC.